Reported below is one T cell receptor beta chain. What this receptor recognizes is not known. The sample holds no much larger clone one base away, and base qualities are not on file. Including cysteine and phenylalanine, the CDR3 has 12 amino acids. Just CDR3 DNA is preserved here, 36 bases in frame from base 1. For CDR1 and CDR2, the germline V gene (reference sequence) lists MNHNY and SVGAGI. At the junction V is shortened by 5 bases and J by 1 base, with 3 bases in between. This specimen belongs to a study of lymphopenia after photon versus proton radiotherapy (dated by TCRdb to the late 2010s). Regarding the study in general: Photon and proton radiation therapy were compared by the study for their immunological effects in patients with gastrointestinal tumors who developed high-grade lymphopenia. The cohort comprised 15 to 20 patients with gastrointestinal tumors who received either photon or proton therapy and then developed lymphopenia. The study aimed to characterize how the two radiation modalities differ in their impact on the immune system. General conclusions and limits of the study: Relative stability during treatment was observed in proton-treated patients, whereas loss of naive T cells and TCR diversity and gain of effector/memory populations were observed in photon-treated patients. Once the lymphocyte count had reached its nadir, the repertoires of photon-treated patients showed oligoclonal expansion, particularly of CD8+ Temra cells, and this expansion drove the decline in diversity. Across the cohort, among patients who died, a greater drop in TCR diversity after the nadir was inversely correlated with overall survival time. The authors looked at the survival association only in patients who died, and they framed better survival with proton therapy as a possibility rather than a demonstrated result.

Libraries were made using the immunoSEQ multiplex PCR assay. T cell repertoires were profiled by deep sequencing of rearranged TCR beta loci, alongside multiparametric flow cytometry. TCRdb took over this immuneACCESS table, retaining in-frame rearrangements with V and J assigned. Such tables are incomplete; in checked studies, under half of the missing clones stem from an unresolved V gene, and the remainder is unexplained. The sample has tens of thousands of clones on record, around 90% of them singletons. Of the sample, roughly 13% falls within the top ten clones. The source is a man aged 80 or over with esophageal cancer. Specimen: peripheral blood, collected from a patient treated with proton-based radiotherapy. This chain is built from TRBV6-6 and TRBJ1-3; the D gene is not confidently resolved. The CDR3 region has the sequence CASSGSGNTIYF. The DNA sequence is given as TGTGCCAGCAGTGGGTCTGGAAACACCATATATTTT.